One sample yielded the 20 T cell receptor beta chains listed below, sequenced in a study of cytomegalovirus exposure and HLA in healthy donors. Use of 60 Vbeta and 13 Jbeta primers characterized the PCR. Produced via immunoSEQ multiplex PCR; TCRdb's table is partial and in-frame only. This table has approximately 150,000 clones, over 60% appearing once. The specimen was PBMCs. Receptor source: a male donor in good health and CMV-seronegative.

This clone showed up just once. The V and J genes are TRBV27 and TRBJ1-4; D might be TRBD1 (5 bases). The germline V gene has CDR1 MNHEY and CDR2 SMNVEV (reference sequence). The CDR3 length is 15 residues. Trimming removed 3 bases from V and 3 bases from J, with 11 bases in between. The CDR3 protein is CASSFLGGANEKLFF. As DNA, the CDR3 is TGTGCCAGCAGTTTCCTCGGGGGGGCTAATGAAAAACTGTTTTTT.

The rearrangement joins TRBV7-2 to TRBJ1-5, with D perhaps TRBD1 (6 bases). Trimming took off 7 bases at V and 7 bases at J, with 14 bases between the two ends. The CDR3 has 13 amino acids. Germline V gene lookup returns CDR1 SGHTA and CDR2 FQGNSA. The CDR3 DNA reads as TGTGCCAGCACCCCAGTGCAGGGGCAGCCCCAGCATTTT. Amino acid sequence: CASTPVQGQPQHF.

The rearrangement links TRBV18 to TRBJ2-7, with a tentative D call TRBD1 (6 bases). V lost 3 bases and J lost 1, with 13 bases in between. The germline gives CDR1 KGHSH, CDR2 LQKENI. The CDR3 runs to 15 residues. CDR3 sequence reads: CASSPGAPRSYEQYF. CDR3 nucleotides: TGTGCCAGCTCACCGGGGGCCCCAAGGTCCTACGAGCAGTACTTC.

This clone was observed a single time. This chain connects TRBV2 to TRBJ1-4; 8 positions agree with TRBD1. The germline CDR1 and CDR2 sequences are SNHLY and FYNNEI. The CDR3 sequence is 15 residues long. Trimming cost V 5 bases and J 3 bases; bases outside gene matches: 5. As DNA, the CDR3 is TGTGCCAGCAGTACGGACAGGGTCCCTAATGAAAAACTGTTTTTT. Amino acids: CASSTDRVPNEKLFF.

The chain recombines TRBV6-5 with TRBJ1-1; 7 nucleotides match TRBD1. The V gene's germline CDR1 is MNHEY and CDR2 SVGAGI. The CDR3 runs 15 residues. The V and J ends lost 0 bases and 11 bases, in that order; junction bases with no gene match: 12. In DNA, the CDR3 is TGTGCCAGCAGTTACTCCCCTGGACAGGACCCTCGGGCTTTCTTT. Its protein product is CASSYSPGQDPRAFF.

This chain joins TRBV5-1 and TRBJ1-4; D is undetermined. V lost 4 bases and J 0 bases, leaving 10 bases between the germline ends. The CDR3 extends over 15 amino acids. Germline CDR1 is SGHRS and CDR2 is YFSETQ. As DNA, the CDR3 is TGCGCCAGCAGCGCTCTAGTCCCAACTAATGAAAAACTGTTTTTT. Translating gives CASSALVPTNEKLFF.

In its sample, this clone was seen once. This chain joins TRBV18 and TRBJ1-4, with TRBD1 identical over 11 bases. Losses at the gene ends were 6 bases for V and 5 bases for J; bases not matched to a gene: 5. CDR1 is KGHSH, CDR2 LQKENI, per germline. There are 15 residues in the CDR3. Here the CDR3 DNA reads TGTGCCAGCTCCCGGGACAGGGGGAAGAATGAAAAACTGTTTTTT. It encodes CASSRDRGKNEKLFF.

The gene calls are TRBV6-5 and TRBJ1-2; D might be TRBD1 (6 bases). Germline CDR1 reads MNHEY; CDR2 reads SVGAGI. V was cut by 7 bases and J by 7 bases, with 13 bases left in between. This CDR3 is built from 12 residues. The CDR3 is CASTLTGSGYTF. CDR3 in DNA: TGTGCCAGCACCTTGACAGGTTCTGGCTACACCTTC.

This chain joins TRBV5-1 and TRBJ2-2; D might be TRBD1 (6 bases). Deletions cut 0 bases from V and 2 bases from J, with 8 bases between. Germline CDR1 is SGHRS and CDR2 is YFSETQ. This CDR3 region has 15 residues. CDR3 sequence: CASSLVGTNTGELFF. CDR3 sequence (DNA): TGCGCCAGCAGCTTGGTGGGGACAAACACCGGGGAGCTGTTTTTT.

The chain uses TRBV7-9 and TRBJ2-7; tentative D call: TRBD2 (7 bases). Trimming shortened V by 5 bases and J by 4 bases, and 18 bases separated the two germline ends. The CDR3 has 15 residues. CDR1 is SEHNR, CDR2 FQNEAQ, per germline (reference sequence). CDR3: CASSPRGGGMYEQYF. CDR3 DNA: TGTGCCAGCAGCCCCCGGGGAGGGGGAATGTACGAGCAGTACTTC.

The genes are TRBV9 and TRBJ1-1; 8 nucleotides match TRBD1. The CDR3 consists of 16 residues. In germline, CDR1 is SGDLS, CDR2 YYNGEE. The trim removed 0 bases at V and 3 bases at J, leaving 7 bases unmatched. This CDR3 is CASSVARTGGHTEAFF. In DNA form, the CDR3 reads TGTGCCAGCAGCGTAGCTCGTACAGGGGGTCACACTGAAGCTTTCTTT.

The chain recombines TRBV10-2 with TRBJ2-3, with 8 bases matching TRBD2. This CDR3 is built from 14 residues. The V segment lost 6 bases and the J segment 2 bases; nucleotides outside the gene matches: 4. Germline V gives CDR1 WSHSY, CDR2 SAAADI. The CDR3 coding sequence is TGCGCCAGCAGCTCGACTAGCGCCACAGATACGCAGTATTTT. Protein sequence: CASSSTSATDTQYF.

The chain carries TRBV5-6 and TRBJ2-7, with TRBD1 matching 8 bases. V was clipped by 2 bases and J by 6 bases; unmatched bases: 10. The CDR3 runs 15 residues. In germline, CDR1 is SGHDT, CDR2 YYEEEE. The CDR3: CASSFWSGGYSEQYF. The DNA of the CDR3 is TGTGCCAGCAGCTTTTGGTCAGGGGGCTACTCCGAGCAGTACTTC.

V gene TRBV5-1 combines with J gene TRBJ2-7; D is unresolved. The CDR3 extends over 15 amino acids. The V end was cut by 1 base, the J end by 0 bases, with 11 bases between. Looked up from germline, CDR1 is SGHRS and CDR2 is YFSETQ. The CDR3, as DNA: TGCGCCAGCAGCTTGTTCGGCGGAAGCTCCTACGAGCAGTACTTC. Encoded protein: CASSLFGGSSYEQYF.

This chain uses TRBV5-1 with TRBJ2-3; TRBD2 matches at 13 bases. The ends lost 4 bases at V and 1 base at J; junction bases unmatched: 6. The CDR3 contains 17 residues. Germline V gene lookup returns CDR1 SGHRS and CDR2 YFSETQ. As DNA, the CDR3 is TGCGCCAGCAGCCCAGGGACTAGCGGGGACGGCACAGATACGCAGTATTTT. This translates into CASSPGTSGDGTDTQYF.

This chain uses TRBV6-4 with TRBJ2-1; 9 bases agree with TRBD2. Germline V gene lookup returns CDR1 MRHNA and CDR2 SNTAGT. V dropped 0 bases and J dropped 4; count of bases not matched to a gene: 4. The CDR3 is 16 residues long. CDR3 sequence: CASSDSVAGDYNEQFF. CDR3 sequence (DNA): TGTGCCAGCAGTGACTCGGTAGCGGGAGATTACAATGAGCAGTTCTTC.

This chain connects TRBV12-5 to TRBJ2-7; a possible D gene is TRBD1 (5 bases). The CDR3 contains 13 residues. Trimming removed 2 bases from V and 3 bases from J, with 8 bases in between. CDR1 is LGHNT, CDR2 FRNRAP, per germline. CDR3 in amino acids: CASGLQGVYEQYF. In DNA form, the CDR3 reads TGTGCTAGTGGTTTGCAGGGCGTCTACGAGCAGTACTTC.

The table lists this clone with a count of one. The chain is built from TRBV5-1 and TRBJ1-2, with a tentative D call TRBD1 (6 bases). With 0 bases removed from V and 0 bases from J, the gap between germline ends came to 9 bases. This CDR3 has 15 amino acids. Germline lookup yields CDR1 SGHRS and CDR2 YFSETQ. The DNA of the CDR3 is TGCGCCAGCAGCTTGGGGGGGCCAACTAACTATGGCTACACCTTC. Protein sequence: CASSLGGPTNYGYTF.

Note on this clone: Its ends do not fully match the called genes, so a read error is possible. The gene calls are TRBV7-9 and TRBJ1-2, with D perhaps TRBD1 (6 bases). Germline V gives CDR1 SEHNR, CDR2 FQNEAQ (reference sequence). This CDR3 has 15 residues. DNA for the CDR3: TGTTCCAGCACCCACGGGGGGGGCAGCGGCTATGGCTACACCTTC. Amino acids: CSSTHGGGSGYGYTF.

This chain connects TRBV6-4 to TRBJ2-3; TRBD1 matches 10 bases. Unmatched junction bases numbered 6, after V lost 4 bases and J lost 5 bases. This CDR3 is 15 amino acids long. Per germline, CDR1 MRHNA and CDR2 SNTAGT. The CDR3 region has the DNA TGTGCCAGCAGTGCGACAGGGGGCAGGGGAGATACGCAGTATTTT. This codes for CASSATGGRGDTQYF.